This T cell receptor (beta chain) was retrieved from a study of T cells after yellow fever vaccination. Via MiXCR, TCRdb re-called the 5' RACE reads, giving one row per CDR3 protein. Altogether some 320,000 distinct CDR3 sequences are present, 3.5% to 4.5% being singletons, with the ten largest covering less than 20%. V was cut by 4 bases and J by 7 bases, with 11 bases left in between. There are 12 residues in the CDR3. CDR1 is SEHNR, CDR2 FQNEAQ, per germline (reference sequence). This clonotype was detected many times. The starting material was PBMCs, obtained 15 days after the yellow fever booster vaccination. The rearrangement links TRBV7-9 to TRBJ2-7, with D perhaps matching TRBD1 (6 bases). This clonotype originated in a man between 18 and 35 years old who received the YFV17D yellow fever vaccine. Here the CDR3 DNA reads TGTGCCAGCAGCTCCGGGACACAGGAGCAGTACTTC. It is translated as CASSSGTQEQYF.